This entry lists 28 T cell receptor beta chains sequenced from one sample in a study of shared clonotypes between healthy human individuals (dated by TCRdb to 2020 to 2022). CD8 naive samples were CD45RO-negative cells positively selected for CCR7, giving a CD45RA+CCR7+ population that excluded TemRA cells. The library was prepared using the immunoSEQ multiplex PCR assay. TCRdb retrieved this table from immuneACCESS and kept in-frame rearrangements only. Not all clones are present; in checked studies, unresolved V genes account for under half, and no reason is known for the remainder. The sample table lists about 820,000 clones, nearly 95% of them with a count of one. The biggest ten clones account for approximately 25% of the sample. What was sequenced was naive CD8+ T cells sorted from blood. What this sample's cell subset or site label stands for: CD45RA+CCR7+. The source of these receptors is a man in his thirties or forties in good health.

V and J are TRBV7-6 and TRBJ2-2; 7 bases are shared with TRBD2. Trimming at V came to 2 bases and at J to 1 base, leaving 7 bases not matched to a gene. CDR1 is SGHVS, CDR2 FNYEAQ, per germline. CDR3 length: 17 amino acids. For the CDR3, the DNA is TGTGCCAGCAGCTTACCTAGGCGGGAGAAGAACACCGGGGAGCTGTTTTTT. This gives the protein CASSLPRREKNTGELFF.

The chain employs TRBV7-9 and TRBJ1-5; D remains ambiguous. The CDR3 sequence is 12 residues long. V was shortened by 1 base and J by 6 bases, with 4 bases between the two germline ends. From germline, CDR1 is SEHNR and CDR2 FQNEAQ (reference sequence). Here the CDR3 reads CASSLVLQPQHF. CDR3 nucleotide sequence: TGTGCCAGCAGCTTAGTTCTTCAGCCCCAGCATTTT.

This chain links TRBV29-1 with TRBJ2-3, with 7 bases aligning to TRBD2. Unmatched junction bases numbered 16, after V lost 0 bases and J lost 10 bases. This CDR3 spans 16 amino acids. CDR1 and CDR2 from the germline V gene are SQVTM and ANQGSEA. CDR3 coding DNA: TGCAGCGTTGAAGATCCCCCTAGCCGTCGGGGAGGGGCGCAGTATTTT. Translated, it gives CSVEDPPSRRGGAQYF.

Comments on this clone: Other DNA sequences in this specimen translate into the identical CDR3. CDR3 loop: CASSLAGSEQFF. The CDR3 region has the DNA TGTGCCAGCAGCTTAGCGGGGTCTGAGCAGTTCTTC. The chain has TRBV7-9 and TRBJ2-1; the D is unclear. Germline-derived CDR1 and CDR2 are SEHNR and FQNEAQ (reference sequence). This CDR3 contains 12 residues. Trimming stripped 0 bases from V and 9 bases from J, with 6 bases between. The variable domain in full, completed from reference TRBV7-9 and TRBJ2-1, reads DTGVSQNPRHKITKRGQNVTFRCDPISEHNRLYWYRQTLGQGPEFLTYFQNEAQLEKSRLLSDRFSAERPKGSFSTLEIQRTEQGDSAMYLCASSLAGSEQFFGPGTRLTVL.

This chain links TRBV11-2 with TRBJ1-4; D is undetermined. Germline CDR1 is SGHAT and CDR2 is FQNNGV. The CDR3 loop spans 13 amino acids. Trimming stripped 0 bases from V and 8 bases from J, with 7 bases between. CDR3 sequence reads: CASSLDTPEKLFF. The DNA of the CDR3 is TGTGCCAGCAGCTTAGATACACCCGAAAAACTGTTTTTT.

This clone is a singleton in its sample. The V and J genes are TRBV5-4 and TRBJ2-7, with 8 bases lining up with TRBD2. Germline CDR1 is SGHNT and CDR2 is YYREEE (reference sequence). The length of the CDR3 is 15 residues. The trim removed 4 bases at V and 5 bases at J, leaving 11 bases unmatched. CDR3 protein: CASSRLGTSEHEQYF. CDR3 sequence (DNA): TGTGCCAGCAGCCGCCTCGGGACTAGTGAACACGAGCAGTACTTC.

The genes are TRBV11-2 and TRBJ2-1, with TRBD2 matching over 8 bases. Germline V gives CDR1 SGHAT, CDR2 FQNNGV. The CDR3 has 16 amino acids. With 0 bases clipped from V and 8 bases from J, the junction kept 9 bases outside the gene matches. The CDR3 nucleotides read TGTGCCAGCAGCTTAGAAGGAGCGGGAGTTGTATATGAGCAGTTCTTC. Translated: CASSLEGAGVVYEQFF. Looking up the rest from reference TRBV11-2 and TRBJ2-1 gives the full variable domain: EAGVAQSPRYKIIEKRQSVAFWCNPISGHATLYWYQQILGQGPKLLIQFQNNGVVDDSQLPKDRFSAERLKGVDSTLKIQPAKLEDSAVYLCASSLEGAGVVYEQFFGPGTRLTVL.

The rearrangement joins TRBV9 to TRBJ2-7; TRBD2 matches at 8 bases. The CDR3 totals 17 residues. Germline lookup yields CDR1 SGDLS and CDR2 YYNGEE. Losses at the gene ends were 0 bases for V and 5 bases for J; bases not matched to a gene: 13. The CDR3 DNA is TGTGCCAGCAGCGTAGGGAGTTGGCCAGCGGGAGTCCACGAGCAGTACTTC. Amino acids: CASSVGSWPAGVHEQYF.

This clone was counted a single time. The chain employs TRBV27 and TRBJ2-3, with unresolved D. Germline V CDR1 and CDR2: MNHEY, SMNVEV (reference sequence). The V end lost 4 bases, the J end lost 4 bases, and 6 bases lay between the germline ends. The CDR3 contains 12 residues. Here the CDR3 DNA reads TGTGCCAGCAGTTCCTTACCAGATACGCAGTATTTT. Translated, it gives CASSSLPDTQYF.

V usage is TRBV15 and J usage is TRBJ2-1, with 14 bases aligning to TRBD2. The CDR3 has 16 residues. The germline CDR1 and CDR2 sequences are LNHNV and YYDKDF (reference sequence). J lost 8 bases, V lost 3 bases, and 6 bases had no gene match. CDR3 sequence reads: CATSSTGTSGSDEQFF. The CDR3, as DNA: TGTGCCACCAGCAGTACCGGGACTAGCGGGAGCGATGAGCAGTTCTTC.

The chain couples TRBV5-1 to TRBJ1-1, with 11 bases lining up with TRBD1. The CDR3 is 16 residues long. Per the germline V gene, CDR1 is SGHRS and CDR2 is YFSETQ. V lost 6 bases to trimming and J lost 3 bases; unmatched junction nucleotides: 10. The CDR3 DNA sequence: TGCGCCAGCACTCTTGGGACAGGGGGAGGTTACACTGAAGCTTTCTTT. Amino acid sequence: CASTLGTGGGYTEAFF.

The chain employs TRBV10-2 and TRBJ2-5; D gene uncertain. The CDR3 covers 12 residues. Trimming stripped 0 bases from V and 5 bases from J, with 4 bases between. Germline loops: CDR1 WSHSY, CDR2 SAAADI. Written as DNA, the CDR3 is TGCGCCAGCAGTGAGTCAAGGGAGACCCAGTACTTC. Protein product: CASSESRETQYF.

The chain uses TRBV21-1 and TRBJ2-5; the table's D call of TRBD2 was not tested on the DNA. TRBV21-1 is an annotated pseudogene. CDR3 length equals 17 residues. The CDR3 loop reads CASSDPGLAGGPETQYF. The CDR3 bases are TGTGCCAGCAGCGACCCAGGACTAGCGGGAGGGCCGGAGACCCAGTACTTC.

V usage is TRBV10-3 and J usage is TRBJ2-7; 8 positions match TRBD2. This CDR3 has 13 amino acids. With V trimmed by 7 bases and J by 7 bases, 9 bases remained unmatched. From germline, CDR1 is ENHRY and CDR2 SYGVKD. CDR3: CAITGLEVWEQYF. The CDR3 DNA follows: TGTGCCATCACGGGACTAGAGGTGTGGGAGCAGTACTTC.

The CDR3 coding sequence is TGTGCCAGCAGCGCCGACCCTAGACTAGCGGGAGTGGGTTACGAGCAGTACTTC. Translated, it gives CASSADPRLAGVGYEQYF. The chain has TRBV11-2 and TRBJ2-7; TRBD2 matches at 12 bases. The CDR3 sequence is 18 residues long. Looked up from germline, CDR1 is SGHAT and CDR2 is FQNNGV. Trimming cost V 5 bases and J 4 bases; bases outside gene matches: 15.

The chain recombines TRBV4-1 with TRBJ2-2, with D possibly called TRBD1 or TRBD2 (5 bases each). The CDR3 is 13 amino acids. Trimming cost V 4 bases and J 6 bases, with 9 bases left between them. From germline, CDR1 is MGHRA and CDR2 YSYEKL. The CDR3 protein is CASSPQGPGELFF. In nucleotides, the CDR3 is TGCGCCAGCAGCCCCCAGGGACCCGGGGAGCTGTTTTTT.

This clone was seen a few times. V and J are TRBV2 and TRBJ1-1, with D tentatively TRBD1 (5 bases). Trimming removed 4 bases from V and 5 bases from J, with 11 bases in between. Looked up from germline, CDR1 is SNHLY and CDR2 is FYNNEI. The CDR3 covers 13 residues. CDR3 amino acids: CASSARGDTEAFF. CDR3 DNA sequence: TGTGCCAGCAGTGCACGAGGGGATACTGAAGCTTTCTTT.

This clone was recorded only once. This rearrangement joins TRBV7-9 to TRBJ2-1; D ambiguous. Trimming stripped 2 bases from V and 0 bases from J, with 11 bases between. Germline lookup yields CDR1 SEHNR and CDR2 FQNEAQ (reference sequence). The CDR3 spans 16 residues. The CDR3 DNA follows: TGTGCCAGCAGCTTACCAGATCCGGGCTCCTACAATGAGCAGTTCTTC. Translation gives CASSLPDPGSYNEQFF.

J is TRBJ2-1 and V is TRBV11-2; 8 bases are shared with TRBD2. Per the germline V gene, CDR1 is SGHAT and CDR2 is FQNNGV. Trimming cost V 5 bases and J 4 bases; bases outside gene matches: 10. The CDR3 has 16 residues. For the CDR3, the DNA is TGTGCCAGCAGCGAAAATACGGGAGGGAGGTACAATGAGCAGTTCTTC. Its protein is CASSENTGGRYNEQFF.

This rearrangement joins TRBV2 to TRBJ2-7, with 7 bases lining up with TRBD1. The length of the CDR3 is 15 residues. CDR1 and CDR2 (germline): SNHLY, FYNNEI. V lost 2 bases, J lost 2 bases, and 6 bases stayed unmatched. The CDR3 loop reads CASSEYRGPPYEQYF. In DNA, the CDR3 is TGTGCCAGCAGTGAATACAGGGGTCCACCCTACGAGCAGTACTTC.

The CDR3 sequence is CASSDSNSAGYTF. CDR3 DNA sequence: TGTGCCAGCAGTGACTCGAATTCTGCTGGCTACACCTTC. The chain links TRBV6-4 to TRBJ1-2; D uncertain. Germline CDR1 reads MRHNA; CDR2 reads SNTAGT. V shed 0 bases and J shed 7 bases, with 9 bases lying between them. CDR3 length: 13 amino acids.

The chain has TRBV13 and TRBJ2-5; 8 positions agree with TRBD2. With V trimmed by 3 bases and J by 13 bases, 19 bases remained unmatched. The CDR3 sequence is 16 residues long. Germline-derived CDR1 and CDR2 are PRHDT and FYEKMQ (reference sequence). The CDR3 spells CASSLRREDNRERLYF. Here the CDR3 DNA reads TGTGCCAGCAGCTTGCGGCGGGAGGATAATAGGGAAAGGTTGTACTTC.

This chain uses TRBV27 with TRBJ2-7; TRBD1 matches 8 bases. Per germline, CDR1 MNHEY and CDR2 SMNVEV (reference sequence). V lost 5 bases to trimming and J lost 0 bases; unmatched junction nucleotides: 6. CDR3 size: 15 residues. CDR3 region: CASSAIGTGSYEQYF. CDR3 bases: TGTGCCAGCAGTGCGATCGGGACAGGCTCCTACGAGCAGTACTTC.

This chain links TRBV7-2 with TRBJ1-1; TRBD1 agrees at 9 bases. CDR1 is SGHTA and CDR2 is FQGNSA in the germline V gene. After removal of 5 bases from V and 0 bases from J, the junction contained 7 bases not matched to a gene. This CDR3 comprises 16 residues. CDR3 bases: TGTGCCAGCAGCCCAACAGGGGGCTATATGAACACTGAAGCTTTCTTT. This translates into CASSPTGGYMNTEAFF.

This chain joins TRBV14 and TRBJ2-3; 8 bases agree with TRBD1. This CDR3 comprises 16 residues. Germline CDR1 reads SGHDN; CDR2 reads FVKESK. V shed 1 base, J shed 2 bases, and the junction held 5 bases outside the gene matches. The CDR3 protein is CASSQGGQDYTDTQYF. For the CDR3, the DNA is TGTGCCAGCAGCCAAGGGGGACAGGACTACACAGATACGCAGTATTTT.

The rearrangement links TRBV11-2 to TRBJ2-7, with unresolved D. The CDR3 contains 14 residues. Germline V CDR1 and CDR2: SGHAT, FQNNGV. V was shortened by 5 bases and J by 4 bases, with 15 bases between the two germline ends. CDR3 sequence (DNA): TGTGCCAGCAGCCCAGCCAATATTCTATACGAGCAGTACTTC. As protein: CASSPANILYEQYF.

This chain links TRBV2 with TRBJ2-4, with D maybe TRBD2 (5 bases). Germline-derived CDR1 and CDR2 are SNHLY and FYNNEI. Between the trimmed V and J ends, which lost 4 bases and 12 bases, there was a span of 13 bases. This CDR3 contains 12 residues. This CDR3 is CASSGLRGNQYF. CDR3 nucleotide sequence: TGTGCCAGCAGTGGTTTACGGGGAAATCAGTACTTC.

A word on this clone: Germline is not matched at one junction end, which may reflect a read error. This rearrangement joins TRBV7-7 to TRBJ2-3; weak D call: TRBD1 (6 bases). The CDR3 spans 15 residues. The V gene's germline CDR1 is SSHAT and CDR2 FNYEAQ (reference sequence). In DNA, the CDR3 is TGTGCTAGCAGCTTAGGGCAGGGGCACGCAGATACGCAGTATTTT. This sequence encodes CASSLGQGHADTQYF.